The text below deals with one T cell receptor (beta chain). Its antigen is still unknown. The sample originates from a study of graft-versus-host responses after intestinal transplantation. Study context: Grafts were multivisceral, liver-intestinal, or isolated intestinal. For around three years after anti-thymocyte globulin induction, all recipients took tacrolimus and steroids. Broader study findings: Declining HvG levels early post-transplant were linked to peak circulating GvH clone levels. In patients with graft-donor T cell macrochimerism, allograft graft-versus-host to host-versus-graft clonal ratios were high.

V was pared by 9 bases and J by 5 bases, with 14 bases between. This CDR3 comprises 12 residues. Germline V lookup: CDR1 LNHDA, CDR2 SQIVND (reference sequence). Repertoires were generated with immunoSEQ multiplex PCR, while TCRdb's copy carries only in-frame clones and drops some. Of about 130,000 clones in the sample, around nine tenths were seen once. The chain links TRBV19 to TRBJ2-7, with D possibly matching TRBD2 (5 bases). The sequence derives from a human donor who received an intestinal transplant. Sequences were derived from unstimulated CD4+ T cells sorted from spleen or lymph node cells, sampled before intestinal transplant. Here the CDR3 DNA reads TGTGCCAGCTCGGGAAGTTACCACGAGCAGTACTTC. Protein: CASSGSYHEQYF.